This T cell receptor beta chain was found in a study of Graves' ophthalmopathy and Graves' hyperthyroidism. Notes on the study in general: The model achieved roughly 66% sensitivity and about 76% specificity for ophthalmopathy progression.

This clonotype was seen repeatedly, ten times or more. No antigen is known for it. Using RNA transcripts, the TCR beta CDR3 regions were amplified. First-round RT-PCR used HTBI primers; second-round multiplex PCR followed. TCRdb ran MiXCR on the multiplex PCR reads and lists one entry per CDR3 protein. The table lists hundreds of thousands of distinct CDR3 sequences, 35% to 45% of them singletons. The length of the CDR3 is 15 residues. Per the germline V gene, CDR1 is SGHRS and CDR2 is YFSETQ. V trimming: 4 bases; J trimming: 10 bases; junction bases outside the gene matches: 12. The sample consisted of peripheral blood. The rearrangement joins TRBV5-1 to TRBJ1-4; 8 positions match TRBD1. The TCR was taken from an adult man with Graves' ophthalmopathy. The CDR3 DNA follows: TGCGCCAGCAGCATGGGGACAGGACAGACTGGAAAACTGTTTTTT. Its translation: CASSMGTGQTGKLFF. Full variable domain (missing parts from reference TRBV5-1 and TRBJ1-4): KAGVTQTPRYLIKTRGQQVTLSCSPISGHRSVSWYQQTPGQGLQFLFEYFSETQRNKGNFPGRFSGRQFSNSRSEMNVSTLELGDSALYLCASSMGTGQTGKLFFGSGTQLSVL.